These 22 T cell receptor beta chains were sequenced from one sample in a study of T cell changes during pregnancy in multiple sclerosis. This table comes from immunoSEQ multiplex PCR, and its TCRdb copy is limited to in-frame clones, with some not included. The sample records over 25,000 clones, around nine tenths being singletons. This specimen was CD4+ T cells from peripheral blood mononuclear cells, taken in the first trimester of pregnancy. Receptors originate from a female donor with multiple sclerosis, enrolled in a pregnancy study.

The chain couples TRBV4-1 to TRBJ1-1, with TRBD1 matching over 7 bases. Germline assignment: CDR1 MGHRA and CDR2 YSYEKL. The V segment lost 1 base and the J segment 3 bases; nucleotides outside the gene matches: 5. The CDR3 length is 15 residues. The CDR3 region is CASSQVGTAYTEAFF. CDR3 nucleotide sequence: TGCGCCAGCAGCCAAGTGGGGACAGCTTACACTGAAGCTTTCTTT.

This clone showed up just once. This chain links TRBV7-9 with TRBJ1-1; the match to TRBD1 covers 8 bases. Germline loops: CDR1 SEHNR, CDR2 FQNEAQ (reference sequence). CDR3 length: 12 amino acids. V was pared by 4 bases and J by 9 bases, with 4 bases of the junction left unmatched. The CDR3 DNA sequence: TGTGCCAGCAGCTCCACAGGGGGAAAAGCTTTCTTT. As protein: CASSSTGGKAFF. The full variable domain, completed using reference TRBV7-9 and TRBJ1-1, is DTGVSQNPRHKITKRGQNVTFRCDPISEHNRLYWYRQTLGQGPEFLTYFQNEAQLEKSRLLSDRFSAERPKGSFSTLEIQRTEQGDSAMYLCASSSTGGKAFFGQGTRLTVV.

This clone appeared a single time. CDR3 region: CASSLTGTSPLHF. DNA of the CDR3: TGTGCCAGCAGTTTAACAGGGACTTCACCCCTCCACTTT. The chain recombines TRBV6-1 with TRBJ1-6, with D maybe TRBD1 (6 bases). CDR1 MNHNS and CDR2 SASEGT come from the germline V gene. V lost 5 bases to trimming and J lost 9 bases, with 11 bases between them. This CDR3 comprises 13 residues.

CDR3 nucleotides: TGCGCCAGCAGCTTGGGTTTGAGTAATGAAAAACTGTTTTTT. It is translated as CASSLGLSNEKLFF. The gene calls are TRBV5-1 and TRBJ1-4; D uncertain. The CDR3 loop spans 14 amino acids. The germline CDR1 and CDR2 sequences are SGHRS and YFSETQ. Trimming took off 0 bases at V and 4 bases at J, with 7 bases between the two ends.

The count of this clone is one. V gene TRBV11-3 combines with J gene TRBJ2-3; D might be TRBD2 (7 bases). Between the trimmed V and J ends, which lost 1 base and 6 bases, there was a span of 26 bases. The CDR3 covers 19 residues. Germline assignment: CDR1 SGHNT and CDR2 YENEEA. The CDR3 sequence: CASSLGWSRGGALSDTQYF. Written as DNA, the CDR3 is TGTGCCAGCAGCTTAGGGTGGTCTCGTGGGGGGGCCTTGTCCGATACGCAGTATTTT.

This chain uses TRBV19 with TRBJ2-2; D is possibly TRBD1 (6 bases). The CDR3 has 13 residues. Trimming removed 4 bases from V and 5 bases from J, with 8 bases in between. CDR1 LNHDA and CDR2 SQIVND come from the germline V gene (reference sequence). CDR3 residues: CASSTRGTGELFF. CDR3 bases: TGTGCCAGTAGTACCAGGGGTACCGGGGAGCTGTTTTTT.

The chain couples TRBV25-1 to TRBJ2-7; 9 bases align to TRBD1. V was clipped by 4 bases and J by 5 bases; unmatched bases: 6. The length of the CDR3 is 14 residues. The germline CDR1 and CDR2 sequences are MGHDK and SYGVNS. The CDR3 nucleotides are TGTGCCAGCAGTGTGACAGGGGGTGGGAACGAGCAGTACTTC. This encodes CASSVTGGGNEQYF.

V is TRBV27 and J is TRBJ2-3; TRBD2 matches at 8 bases. Germline V gene data show CDR1 as MNHEY and CDR2 as SMNVEV (reference sequence). The V segment lost 2 bases and the J segment 6 bases; nucleotides outside the gene matches: 7. This CDR3 is 15 amino acids long. CDR3 DNA: TGTGCCAGCAGTTTAATTCGGGGGGGCATGGATACGCAGTATTTT. Translating it yields CASSLIRGGMDTQYF.

The V call is TRBV7-8, the J call TRBJ2-7; D perhaps matches TRBD2 (6 bases). This CDR3 is built from 13 residues. Trimming took 5 bases from V and 3 from J, leaving 11 bases between them. CDR1 and CDR2 (germline): SGHVS, FQNEAQ. CDR3 in amino acids: CASSRAGLYEQYF. The DNA of the CDR3 is TGTGCCAGCAGCCGGGCGGGGCTCTACGAGCAGTACTTC. Complete variable domain (other parts from reference TRBV7-8 and TRBJ2-7): GAGVSQSPRYKVAKRGQDVALRCDPISGHVSLFWYQQALGQGPEFLTYFQNEAQLDKSGLPSDRFFAERPEGSVSTLKIQRTQQEDSAVYLCASSRAGLYEQYFGPGTRLTVT.

In its sample, this clone was seen once. The chain links TRBV6-6 to TRBJ2-7, with D uncertain. The CDR3 is made up of 13 amino acids. V was clipped by 11 bases and J by 3 bases, with 17 bases between them. From germline, CDR1 is MNHNY and CDR2 SVGAGI (reference sequence). The CDR3 sequence is CASRSGGNYEQYF. CDR3 bases: TGTGCCTCACGATCCGGCGGAAACTACGAGCAGTACTTC.

The chain combines TRBV6-5 with TRBJ1-5; possibly TRBD1 for D (5 bases). Germline V gene data show CDR1 as MNHEY and CDR2 as SVGAGI. V lost 5 bases to trimming and J lost 3 bases, with 8 bases between them. This CDR3 contains 13 residues. In DNA, the CDR3 is TGTGCCAGCAGTGCGGGGCTCAATCAGCCCCAGCATTTT. It specifies CASSAGLNQPQHF.

The chain couples TRBV5-1 to TRBJ2-7; 8 bases map to TRBD2. Germline values: CDR1 SGHRS, CDR2 YFSETQ. V shed 6 bases and J 0 bases; nucleotides not matched to a gene: 5. The CDR3 covers 14 residues. As DNA, the CDR3 is TGCGCCAGCAACGGGGGGGAGAACTCCTACGAGCAGTACTTC. Protein product: CASNGGENSYEQYF.

Comment on this clone: An end of the junction does not agree with germline; a read error may underlie this. This chain uses TRBV7-9 with TRBJ2-7; 8 bases are shared with TRBD1. This CDR3 spans 15 amino acids. Germline lookup yields CDR1 SEHNR and CDR2 FQNEAQ (reference sequence). CDR3 DNA sequence: TGTGCCAGCACCTTAGGGCAGGGGGCAACGGGGGAGCAGTACTTC. Amino acids: CASTLGQGATGEQYF.

The V gene is TRBV19, the J gene TRBJ1-2, with D perhaps TRBD1 (6 bases). Trimming stripped 5 bases from V and 4 bases from J, with 20 bases between. Germline V CDR1 and CDR2: LNHDA, SQIVND (reference sequence). The CDR3 has 16 residues. CDR3 coding DNA: TGTGCCAGTAGTGTTATCCGGGGGGCAACTCGCTATGGCTACACCTTC. Translation: CASSVIRGATRYGYTF.

Of note for this clone: An end of the junction differs from the germline gene, which may be a read error. The V call is TRBV18, the J call TRBJ2-7; 7 bases align to TRBD1. CDR3 size: 17 residues. Germline assignment: CDR1 KGHSH and CDR2 LQKENI. Here the CDR3 reads CTSSPLVWQQGYYEQYF. The CDR3 DNA follows: TGTACCAGCTCACCACTAGTGTGGCAACAGGGGTACTACGAGCAGTACTTC. Looking up the rest from reference TRBV18 and TRBJ2-7 gives the full variable domain: NAGVMQNPRHLVRRRGQEARLRCSPMKGHSHVYWYRQLPEEGLKFMVYLQKENIIDESGMPKERFSAEFPKEGPSILRIQQVVRGDSAAYFCTSSPLVWQQGYYEQYFGPGTRLTVT.

This sequence joins TRBV15 and TRBJ2-6; 7 bases match TRBD1. This CDR3 is built from 16 residues. The germline CDR1 and CDR2 sequences are LNHNV and YYDKDF (reference sequence). Germline trimming cut 4 bases from V and 0 bases from J; bases unmatched to any gene: 3. CDR3 DNA: TGTGCCACCAGCACGGACAGGAGCTCTGGGGCCAACGTCCTGACTTTC. It is translated as CATSTDRSSGANVLTF.

The chain couples TRBV27 to TRBJ1-1, with TRBD1 matching over 9 bases. Unmatched junction bases numbered 8, after V lost 5 bases and J lost 4 bases. CDR3 length: 15 residues. Germline-derived CDR1 and CDR2 are MNHEY and SMNVEV (reference sequence). CDR3 loop: CASSPTHRGPTEAFF. CDR3 nucleotide sequence: TGTGCCAGCAGTCCCACCCACAGGGGGCCCACTGAAGCTTTCTTT.

The gene calls are TRBV6-6 and TRBJ2-4; tentatively, D is TRBD2 (5 bases). The germline gives CDR1 MNHNY, CDR2 SVGAGI (reference sequence). V shed 4 bases and J shed 4 bases, with 17 bases lying between them. This CDR3 contains 16 residues. As DNA, the CDR3 is TGTGCCAGCAGTTCCACCGGGGTCGCGAGGAAAAACATTCAGTACTTC. This translates into CASSSTGVARKNIQYF.

The rearrangement joins TRBV4-1 to TRBJ1-2, with 8 bases that match TRBD1. The junction had 9 bases not matched to a gene; V was cut back by 2 bases and J by 4 bases. Germline CDR1 MGHRA, CDR2 YSYEKL. CDR3 length: 16 amino acids. CDR3 in amino acids: CASSQLLTGEAYGYTF. The DNA for the CDR3 is TGCGCCAGCAGCCAATTATTGACAGGGGAGGCCTATGGCTACACCTTC.

This chain links TRBV5-1 with TRBJ2-5; 11 nucleotides match TRBD1. Germline CDR1 reads SGHRS; CDR2 reads YFSETQ. V gave up 3 bases and J gave up 3 bases; unmatched junction bases: 4. There are 15 residues in the CDR3. The DNA for the CDR3 is TGCGCCAGCAGCTGGACAGGGGGCGCGGAAGAGACCCAGTACTTC. Translating it yields CASSWTGGAEETQYF. The entire variable domain, with the rest obtained from reference TRBV5-1 and TRBJ2-5, is as follows: KAGVTQTPRYLIKTRGQQVTLSCSPISGHRSVSWYQQTPGQGLQFLFEYFSETQRNKGNFPGRFSGRQFSNSRSEMNVSTLELGDSALYLCASSWTGGAEETQYFGPGTRLLVL.

This clone was counted only a few times. The chain combines TRBV5-1 with TRBJ2-3, with 9 bases aligning to TRBD2. J was trimmed by 2 bases and V by 2 bases; bases with no gene match: 3. The CDR3 is 15 amino acids. Germline V gene data show CDR1 as SGHRS and CDR2 as YFSETQ. CDR3 nucleotide sequence: TGCGCCAGCAGCTTTAGCGGGGGCTACACAGATACGCAGTATTTT. The encoded protein is CASSFSGGYTDTQYF.

V is TRBV5-5 and J is TRBJ2-3; 8 bases agree with TRBD2. The CDR3 spans 16 residues. In germline, CDR1 is SGHKS, CDR2 YYEKEE (reference sequence). With V trimmed by 4 bases and J by 0 bases, 7 bases remained unmatched. The CDR3 region has the DNA TGTGCCAGCAGCGTGGGGATAGCGGGGAGCACAGATACGCAGTATTTT. Its translation is CASSVGIAGSTDTQYF.